This T cell receptor (beta chain) was sequenced during a study of blood T cell repertoires in COVID-19 (dated by TCRdb to 2018 to 2021). Background on the whole study: The collaborator samples originated in the United States, Italy and Spain and spanned the acute and convalescent phases of COVID-19. The prospective study material was composed of cDNA or gDNA derived from T cells, B-cell-depleted T cells, or PBMCs. The dataset comprised deeply sampled blood TCRbeta repertoires from subjects exposed to, actively infected with, or recovered from COVID-19. The repertoires were made available in a free public database intended to serve as a resource for research on the immune response to SARS-CoV-2. Samples were obtained from the ongoing ImmuneRACE study (first 160 participants) and from 1,254 subjects provided by 6 global collaborators. Nearly every sample came with metadata listing a de-identified subject ID, COVID-19 status, age in years and sex. HLA class I and class II types, where available, came from metadata supplied by the sample provider rather than from assay-based typing.

Study-wide findings and limitations: The quantity of clinical and demographic metadata differed by source and by participant and was supplied without curation.

A note on this clone: The antigen it binds to is not known. No much larger clonotype is one base removed from it; base qualities were not supplied.

Whole blood was collected in K2EDTA tubes by collaborating institutions according to the institutions' own protocols. For TCRbeta analysis, collaborators shipped samples as frozen whole blood, isolated PBMCs, or DNA extracted from either of those sample types. TCRbeta CDR3 regions were amplified from genomic DNA by means of the immunoSEQ Assay, a bias-controlled multiplex PCR. In the authors' own workflow: Nucleated cell counts per sample were estimated from amplification of reference gene primers within the assay. To quantify the absolute abundance of each unique TCRbeta CDR3 rearrangement, sequence reads were collapsed and filtered. For each sample, productive Simpson clonality was calculated as the square root of Simpson's diversity index across productive rearrangements. The table was pulled from immuneACCESS by TCRdb, which kept in-frame rearrangements only. Such tables lose some clones; where checked, under half of the loss comes from unresolved V genes, and the rest has no known cause. The D gene and trimming were derived from the DNA, and the V and J assignments and clone size from that table. The sample yields more than 110,000 clones; around 80% were counted once. Of the sample, approximately 3.6% falls within the top ten clones.

V sheds 3 bases and J sheds 6 bases, leaving 9 bases between their ends. The CDR3 spans 13 residues, from the cysteine through the phenylalanine. The retained sequence is limited to the CDR3, 39 bases, with the frame set at the first base. The sequence is built from TRBV12-3 or TRBV12-4 and TRBJ2-1, with the D gene not confidently named. The sample was peripheral blood. The receptor comes from a man between 60 and 75 years old with acute or convalescent COVID-19. Here the CDR3 is given as CASSFLTRNEQFF. Read as DNA, the sequence is TGTGCCAGCAGTTTCCTGACTCGCAATGAGCAGTTCTTC.